The next 9 T cell receptor beta chains were all read from a single sample in a study of blood T cell repertoires in COVID-19. The repertoire was sequenced with immunoSEQ multiplex PCR; TCRdb's copy has only in-frame clones and lacks some. The sample includes around 330,000 clones, about 85% of them seen just once. Sequenced material: PBMCs or T cells enriched from blood (not recorded which). The receptors were sampled from a woman in her 30s who had been exposed to COVID-19.

This chain joins TRBV5-1 and TRBJ1-3; 7 nucleotides agree with TRBD1. V was pared by 4 bases and J by 2 bases, with 3 bases of the junction left unmatched. The CDR3 consists of 14 residues. CDR1 is SGHRS, CDR2 YFSETQ, per germline. The CDR3, as DNA: TGCGCCAGCAGCACCGACAGGGCTGGAAACACCATATATTTT. As protein: CASSTDRAGNTIYF.

The V gene is TRBV7-9, the J gene TRBJ2-7; the match to TRBD2 covers 15 bases. The CDR3 totals 15 residues. V trimming: 6 bases; J trimming: 2 bases; junction bases outside the gene matches: 2. CDR1 and CDR2 (germline): SEHNR, FQNEAQ (reference sequence). The CDR3 region has the DNA TGTGCCAGCAGTCGGACTAGCGGGAGGGCCTACGAGCAGTACTTC. Amino acid sequence: CASSRTSGRAYEQYF. Variable domain in full (rest from reference TRBV7-9 and TRBJ2-7): DTGVSQNPRHKITKRGQNVTFRCDPISEHNRLYWYRQTLGQGPEFLTYFQNEAQLEKSRLLSDRFSAERPKGSFSTLEIQRTEQGDSAMYLCASSRTSGRAYEQYFGPGTRLTVT.

This chain joins TRBV27 and TRBJ2-4; 8 bases are shared with TRBD1. The germline V gene encodes CDR1 MNHEY and CDR2 SMNVEV (reference sequence). V shed 4 bases and J 0 bases; nucleotides not matched to a gene: 8. The CDR3 loop spans 17 amino acids. CDR3 nucleotide sequence: TGTGCCAGCAGTTCCCTCGGACAGGGAGAAGCCAAAAACATTCAGTACTTC. It specifies CASSSLGQGEAKNIQYF.

The chain carries TRBV2 and TRBJ1-4, with 8 bases identical to TRBD1. Germline trimming cut 4 bases from V and 3 bases from J; bases unmatched to any gene: 7. Looked up from germline, CDR1 is SNHLY and CDR2 is FYNNEI. The CDR3 runs 16 residues. This CDR3 reads CASSVQGGRSNEKLFF. In DNA form, the CDR3 reads TGTGCCAGCAGTGTACAGGGGGGTAGATCTAATGAAAAACTGTTTTTT.

CDR3: CASSPAGGSNQPQHF. CDR3 coding DNA: TGTGCCAGCAGTCCGGCAGGAGGCAGCAATCAGCCCCAGCATTTT. The J gene is TRBJ1-5, the V gene TRBV27; the D is unclear. The CDR3 has 15 amino acids. Germline values: CDR1 MNHEY, CDR2 SMNVEV (reference sequence). V was pared by 5 bases and J by 1 base, with 12 bases between.

The chain uses TRBV5-4 and TRBJ2-5, with TRBD2 identical over 8 bases. There are 16 residues in the CDR3. The germline V gene encodes CDR1 SGHNT and CDR2 YYREEE (reference sequence). The junction had 12 bases not matched to a gene; V was cut back by 3 bases and J by 5 bases. CDR3 region: CASSSPSGGLGETQYF. In nucleotides, the CDR3 is TGTGCCAGCAGCTCCCCCTCGGGGGGGCTGGGTGAGACCCAGTACTTC.

The chain couples TRBV28 to TRBJ2-7; D may be TRBD2 (5 bases). The ends were cut back, 4 bases at V and 4 bases at J, with 8 bases in the middle. There are 12 residues in the CDR3. CDR1 MDHEN and CDR2 SYDVKM come from the germline V gene. As DNA, the CDR3 is TGTGCCAGCAGTTCGGGAAAATACGAGCAGTACTTC. Protein product: CASSSGKYEQYF. The full variable domain, its missing parts supplied by reference TRBV28 and TRBJ2-7, is DVKVTQSSRYLVKRTGEKVFLECVQDMDHENMFWYRQDPGLGLRLIYFSYDVKMKEKGDIPEGYSVSREKKERFSLILESASTNQTSMYLCASSSGKYEQYFGPGTRLTVT.

The V gene is TRBV7-3, the J gene TRBJ2-3; D possibly corresponds to TRBD2 (5 bases). CDR1 SGHTA and CDR2 FQGTGA come from the germline V gene. Trimming stripped 0 bases from V and 0 bases from J, with 13 bases between. The CDR3 loop spans 17 amino acids. This CDR3 reads CASSLTEDWTSTDTQYF. The CDR3 coding sequence is TGTGCCAGCAGCTTAACCGAGGACTGGACTAGCACAGATACGCAGTATTTT.

This chain links TRBV2 with TRBJ1-2; TRBD1 might be the D (5 bases). Trimming took 6 bases from V and 3 from J, leaving 17 bases between them. From germline, CDR1 is SNHLY and CDR2 FYNNEI. The CDR3 runs 15 residues. The CDR3 nucleotides read TGTGCCAGCAGCCCTTCTCAGACAGTATACTATGGCTACACCTTC. This gives the protein CASSPSQTVYYGYTF.